This paragraph covers one TCR beta chain sequence. The antigen remains undetermined. This CDR3 has 15 amino acids. The germline V and J ends were trimmed by 4 bases and 6 bases, with 19 bases remaining between them. Germline V gives CDR1 SQVTM, CDR2 ANQGSEA. Method: immunoSEQ multiplex PCR; TCRdb's copy keeps in-frame clones and lacks some. The sample holds more than 65,000 clones, 80% to 90% seen once. The data belong to a study of OX40 agonist ivuxolimab in advanced cancers. General observations from the study: Within 6 weeks, CD4+ and CD8+ blood T cells expanded clonally at 0.1 to 3.0 mg/kg.

It was autoimmune disease history or systemic immunosuppression that excluded patients. Specimen: CD4+ or CD8+ T cells sorted from blood, collected in a trial of the OX40 agonist ivuxolimab. This chain uses TRBV29-1 with TRBJ2-1, with unresolved D. The clonotype originates from an adult with an advanced solid tumor such as melanoma, head and neck, liver or kidney cancer. The CDR3 nucleotides are TGCAGCGTTGGATGGGGTAATCTCTCTCCCAATGAGCAGTTCTTC. Protein: CSVGWGNLSPNEQFF.